Each of the 27 T cell receptor beta chains below was sequenced from the same sample in a study of blood T cells in healthy people across ages. The authors ran a second PCR of roughly 6 to 12 cycles using a sample-barcoded 5' primer and a J-beta primer mix. One entry per CDR3 protein, called by TCRdb with MiXCR from the 5' RACE reads. The sample includes under 2,000,000 distinct CDR3 sequences, about 50% of them seen just once. Input material: blood. The receptors were gathered from a woman between 40 and 55 years old in good health.

The chain is built from TRBV7-9 and TRBJ2-3; D not resolved. V lost 8 bases to trimming and J lost 11 bases, with 23 bases between them. Germline V gives CDR1 SEHNR, CDR2 FQNEAQ (reference sequence). This CDR3 is 14 amino acids long. The CDR3 bases are TGTGCCAGCGGAAAAAGTAGTCCCTACAATGAGCAGTATTTT. This encodes CASGKSSPYNEQYF. Looking up the rest from reference TRBV7-9 and TRBJ2-3 gives the full variable domain: DTGVSQNPRHKITKRGQNVTFRCDPISEHNRLYWYRQTLGQGPEFLTYFQNEAQLEKSRLLSDRFSAERPKGSFSTLEIQRTEQGDSAMYLCASGKSSPYNEQYFGPGTRLTVL.

This sequence joins TRBV5-4 and TRBJ2-3; perhaps D is TRBD1 or TRBD2 (5 bases each). The germline V gene has CDR1 SGHNT and CDR2 YYREEE (reference sequence). The CDR3 totals 16 residues. V lost 4 bases, J lost 10 bases, and 25 bases lay in between. The CDR3 nucleotides are TGTGCCAGCAGCCGCGGTCGGGACCAAGGAGTGATCGCGCAGTATTTT. It encodes CASSRGRDQGVIAQYF.

J is TRBJ1-5 and V is TRBV24-1; D uncertain. The germline V gene has CDR1 KGHDR and CDR2 SFDVKD. This CDR3 spans 12 amino acids. Trimming removed 9 bases at V and 4 bases at J, with 9 bases between. The CDR3 reads CATGGGNQPQHF. CDR3 nucleotides: TGTGCCACCGGCGGAGGGAATCAGCCCCAGCATTTT.

The genes are TRBV7-2 and TRBJ2-4, with D possibly TRBD2 on 6 matching bases. The end of the DNA fits TRBJ2-5 better, so the J call may be wrong. Germline assignment: CDR1 SGHTA and CDR2 FQGNSA. The CDR3 spans 15 residues. CDR3 region: CASSLARAEGETQYF. The CDR3 bases are TGTGCCAGCAGCTTAGCGAGAGCGGAGGGAGAGACCCAGTACTTC.

A word on this clonotype: The germline gene is not matched at one end of the junction; a read error may be the cause. This rearrangement joins TRBV15 to TRBJ2-5; a weak D match, TRBD1 (6 bases). CDR3 length: 16 residues. Germline CDR1 and CDR2: LNHNV and YYDKDF (reference sequence). The DNA for the CDR3 is TGTGCCACCAGCCGAGAGGGGGAAGCAGAACAAGAGACCCAGTACTTC. Translation: CATSREGEAEQETQYF.

A single count supports this clonotype. The gene calls are TRBV9 and TRBJ2-2; D gene uncertain. This CDR3 region has 17 residues. CDR1 is SGDLS and CDR2 is YYNGEE in the germline V gene. Trimming cost V 0 bases and J 5 bases, with 17 bases left between them. The DNA for the CDR3 is TGTGCCAGCAGCGTAGGGGATTTAACATCGTTTACCGGGGAGCTGTTTTTT. It encodes CASSVGDLTSFTGELFF.

This chain joins TRBV18 and TRBJ2-7; D is uncertain. Germline values: CDR1 KGHSH, CDR2 LQKENI. The CDR3 loop spans 14 amino acids. Trimming took 3 bases from V and 3 from J, leaving 12 bases between them. The chain's CDR3 is CASSPANGGYEQYF. The CDR3 bases are TGTGCCAGCTCACCGGCTAACGGCGGCTACGAGCAGTACTTC.

The V and J genes are TRBV12-3 or TRBV12-4 and TRBJ2-1; no firm D call. The CDR3 runs to 11 residues. The V end was cut by 3 bases, the J end by 9 bases, with 6 bases between. The CDR3: CASSFYFEQFF. CDR3 in DNA: TGTGCCAGCAGTTTTTACTTTGAGCAGTTCTTC.

The rearrangement joins TRBV11-2 to TRBJ2-3; D perhaps matches TRBD1 (5 bases). The CDR3 length is 16 residues. The V and J ends lost 5 bases and 6 bases respectively, with 21 bases between them. The V gene's germline CDR1 is SGHAT and CDR2 FQNNGV. This CDR3 reads CASSAGVRQGWDTQYF. The CDR3 DNA reads TGTGCCAGCAGCGCCGGTGTACGGCAGGGATGGGATACGCAGTATTTT.

This chain links TRBV5-1 with TRBJ2-3; tentatively, D is TRBD1 (5 bases). Trimming removed 4 bases from V and 2 bases from J, with 14 bases in between. Germline loops: CDR1 SGHRS, CDR2 YFSETQ. CDR3 length: 15 amino acids. The DNA for the CDR3 is TGCGCCAGCAGCCTGACGACAGACCTCACAGATACGCAGTATTTT. Amino acids: CASSLTTDLTDTQYF.

In this sample, this clonotype turned up a few times. A much larger clonotype is one base distant, so this may be a read error. V is TRBV20-1 and J is TRBJ2-7; 8 nucleotides agree with TRBD1. In germline, CDR1 is DFQATT, CDR2 SNEGSKA (reference sequence). The CDR3 consists of 12 residues. Here the CDR3 DNA reads TGCAGGGCTACAGGGGGCTCCTACGAGCAGTACTTC. This sequence encodes CRATGGSYEQYF.

The chain uses TRBV5-1 and TRBJ2-4; possible D gene TRBD1, 6 bases. Gene TRBJ2-7 matches the end of the DNA better, so the J call may be wrong. This CDR3 has 18 residues. The germline CDR1 and CDR2 sequences are SGHRS and YFSETQ. CDR3 nucleotides: TGCGCCAGCAGCTCCGGACAGAGGTTATACGGTAACCACTACGAGCAGTACTTC. Protein: CASSSGQRLYGNHYEQYF.

The chain has TRBV11-1 and TRBJ2-2; D is perhaps TRBD1 or TRBD2 (5 bases each). Germline V lookup: CDR1 SGHAT, CDR2 FQDESV (reference sequence). The CDR3 runs to 17 residues. The V gene lost 6 bases and the J gene lost 3 bases, with 20 bases spanning the gap. CDR3 in DNA: TGTGCCAGCAGGATGGGGGTAGTCCTAAGGGACACCGGGGAGCTGTTTTTT. Translating it yields CASRMGVVLRDTGELFF. Based on the CDR3 plus reference TRBV11-1 and TRBJ2-2, the full variable domain is EAEVAQSPRYKITEKSQAVAFWCDPISGHATLYWYRQILGQGPELLVQFQDESVVDDSQLPKDRFSAERLKGVDSTLKIQPAELGDSAMYLCASRMGVVLRDTGELFFGEGSRLTVL.

The rearrangement uses TRBV10-3 and TRBJ2-3; no definite D call. Germline loops: CDR1 ENHRY, CDR2 SYGVKD. This CDR3 contains 14 residues. Between the trimmed V and J ends, which lost 3 bases and 4 bases, there was a span of 11 bases. CDR3 sequence reads: CAISDSGLADTQYF. The CDR3 coding sequence is TGTGCCATCAGTGACTCCGGCCTGGCAGATACGCAGTATTTT.

This chain joins TRBV5-1 and TRBJ1-4; 7 bases align to TRBD1. The germline gives CDR1 SGHRS, CDR2 YFSETQ. The V gene end was trimmed by 3 bases and the J gene end by 8 bases; junction bases not matched to a gene: 7. The CDR3 length is 14 residues. As DNA, the CDR3 is TGCGCCAGCAGCTCTAGACAGGGTTACGAAAAACTGTTTTTT. This codes for CASSSRQGYEKLFF.

In this sample, this clonotype turned up a few times. V and J are TRBV15 and TRBJ1-4; D ambiguous. Trimming removed 0 bases from V and 8 bases from J, with 19 bases in between. This CDR3 is 17 amino acids long. Germline CDR1 is LNHNV and CDR2 is YYDKDF (reference sequence). CDR3 region: CATSRDPTVVRWEKLFF. The DNA of the CDR3 is TGTGCCACCAGCAGAGACCCCACCGTCGTACGGTGGGAAAAACTGTTTTTT.

The rearrangement joins TRBV20-1 to TRBJ2-5; perhaps TRBD2 as D (7 bases). Trimming cost V 7 bases and J 2 bases, with 14 bases left between them. Germline CDR1 is DFQATT and CDR2 is SNEGSKA (reference sequence). The CDR3 consists of 13 residues. CDR3 nucleotide sequence: TGCAGTGGCGCTAGCGGACAGCAAGAGACCCAGTACTTC. Translation: CSGASGQQETQYF.

V usage is TRBV12-3 or TRBV12-4 and J usage is TRBJ2-3; the D is unclear. The CDR3 covers 13 residues. Trimming removed 6 bases at V and 6 bases at J, with 13 bases between. The CDR3 DNA is TGTGCCAGCAGCCAGACCCAGTACGATACGCAGTATTTT. This sequence encodes CASSQTQYDTQYF.

This clonotype has a single count. The chain uses TRBV20-1 and TRBJ1-5, with a tentative D call TRBD1 (5 bases). This CDR3 comprises 14 residues. CDR1 and CDR2 (germline): DFQATT, SNEGSKA (reference sequence). V shed 0 bases and J shed 8 bases, with 14 bases lying between them. CDR3 nucleotides: TGCAGTGCTAGAGACAACCAGGGAGCGGAGCCCCAGCATTTT. Its translation: CSARDNQGAEPQHF.

The chain uses TRBV20-1 and TRBJ2-7, with 9 positions matching TRBD2. Germline CDR1 DFQATT, CDR2 SNEGSKA (reference sequence). The CDR3 sequence is 13 residues long. Trimming removed 3 bases from V and 3 bases from J; junction bases left unmatched: 3. The CDR3, as DNA: TGCAGTGCTAGGGTTAGCGGGAGCTACGAGCAGTACTTC. This gives the protein CSARVSGSYEQYF.

The gene calls are TRBV20-1 and TRBJ2-1, with 10 bases identical to TRBD1. V shed 2 bases, J shed 5 bases, and the junction held 3 bases outside the gene matches. Germline V gives CDR1 DFQATT, CDR2 SNEGSKA (reference sequence). This CDR3 has 14 residues. This CDR3 reads CSARRTGGNNEQFF. The CDR3 DNA sequence: TGCAGTGCTAGACGGACAGGGGGAAACAATGAGCAGTTCTTC.

CDR3 amino acids: CASSLGGWGNEQFF. Written as DNA, the CDR3 is TGCGCCAGCAGCTTGGGGGGGTGGGGCAATGAGCAGTTCTTC. V and J are TRBV5-1 and TRBJ2-1, with D perhaps TRBD1 or TRBD2 (5 bases each). Germline V lookup: CDR1 SGHRS, CDR2 YFSETQ. The length of the CDR3 is 14 residues. V gave up 0 bases and J gave up 6 bases, with 10 bases separating them.

The DNA of the CDR3 is TGTGCCAGCAGCTTAAGGATCAGGGCCATGAGCTCTGGGGCCAACGTCCTGACTTTC. Protein: CASSLRIRAMSSGANVLTF. This chain joins TRBV11-2 and TRBJ2-6; tentative D call: TRBD1 (5 bases). CDR1 SGHAT and CDR2 FQNNGV come from the germline V gene. V was shortened by 2 bases and J by 0 bases, with 17 bases between the two germline ends. The CDR3 is made up of 19 amino acids.

In its sample, this clonotype was seen a few times. CDR3 residues: CASSLVGVGQPQHF. In DNA form, the CDR3 reads TGTGCCAGCAGCTTAGTAGGGGTAGGACAGCCCCAGCATTTT. The chain combines TRBV7-9 with TRBJ1-5, with D possibly being TRBD1 (5 bases). This CDR3 has 14 residues. V was cut by 1 base and J by 7 bases, with 11 bases left in between. CDR1 is SEHNR and CDR2 is FQNEAQ in the germline V gene (reference sequence).

This clonotype was observed a few times. The chain combines TRBV9 with TRBJ1-2; TRBD1 matches at 8 bases. Looked up from germline, CDR1 is SGDLS and CDR2 is YYNGEE. The CDR3 extends over 20 amino acids. Trimming took 3 bases from V and 2 from J; bases not matched to a gene: 21. The CDR3 is CASSDARTDRVGGGNYGYTF. The CDR3 DNA reads as TGTGCCAGCAGCGACGCCAGAACGGACAGGGTAGGGGGGGGGAACTATGGCTACACCTTC.

This clonotype was counted between two and nine times. The genes are TRBV7-2 and TRBJ2-7; D unclear. V lost 0 bases and J 0 bases, leaving 12 bases between the germline ends. Germline lookup yields CDR1 SGHTA and CDR2 FQGNSA. The CDR3 length is 16 residues. CDR3 DNA sequence: TGTGCCAGCAGCTTAGCGTCGAGCAGGAGCTCCTACGAGCAGTACTTC. It translates to CASSLASSRSSYEQYF.

This clonotype has more than one count but fewer than ten. The chain couples TRBV4-2 to TRBJ2-5, with TRBD1 matching 7 bases. Gene TRBJ2-7 matches the end of the DNA better, so the J call may be wrong. This CDR3 contains 14 residues. CDR1 is LGHNA and CDR2 is YNFKEQ in the germline V gene. This CDR3 is CASSQGTGLYEQYF. DNA for the CDR3: TGTGCCAGCAGCCAAGGGACAGGCCTCTACGAGCAGTACTTC.